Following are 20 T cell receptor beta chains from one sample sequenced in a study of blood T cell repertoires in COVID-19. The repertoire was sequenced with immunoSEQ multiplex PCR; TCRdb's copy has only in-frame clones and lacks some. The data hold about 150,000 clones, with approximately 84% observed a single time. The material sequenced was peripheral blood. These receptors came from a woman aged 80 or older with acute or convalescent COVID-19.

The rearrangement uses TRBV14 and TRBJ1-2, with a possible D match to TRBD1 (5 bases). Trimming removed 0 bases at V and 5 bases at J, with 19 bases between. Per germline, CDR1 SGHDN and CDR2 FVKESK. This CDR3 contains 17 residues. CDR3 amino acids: CASSQEVLSTASYGYTF. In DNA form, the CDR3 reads TGTGCCAGCAGCCAAGAAGTACTTTCGACAGCCTCTTATGGCTACACCTTC.

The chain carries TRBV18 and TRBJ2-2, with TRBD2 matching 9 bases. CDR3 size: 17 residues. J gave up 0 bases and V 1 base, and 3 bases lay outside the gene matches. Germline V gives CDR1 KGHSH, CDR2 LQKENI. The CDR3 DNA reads TGTGCCAGCTCACCACGGCCTAGCGGGGCGAACACCGGGGAGCTGTTTTTT. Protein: CASSPRPSGANTGELFF.

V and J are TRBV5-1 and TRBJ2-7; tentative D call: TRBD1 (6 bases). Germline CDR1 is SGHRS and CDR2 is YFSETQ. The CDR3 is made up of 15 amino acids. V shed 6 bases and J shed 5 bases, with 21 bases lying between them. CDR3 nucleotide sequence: TGCGCCAGCAAACTCGGACAGTGGGGGCTAGACGAGCAGTACTTC. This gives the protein CASKLGQWGLDEQYF.

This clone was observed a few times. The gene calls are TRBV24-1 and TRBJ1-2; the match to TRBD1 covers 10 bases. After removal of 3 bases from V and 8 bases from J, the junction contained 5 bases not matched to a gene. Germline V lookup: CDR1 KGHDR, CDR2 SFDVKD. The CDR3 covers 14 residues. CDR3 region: CATSDGDRGWGYTF. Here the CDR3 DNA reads TGTGCCACCAGTGATGGGGACAGGGGTTGGGGCTACACCTTC.

CDR3: CASSQDITAGGYTF. The CDR3 coding sequence is TGTGCCAGCAGCCAAGATATTACGGCGGGCGGCTACACCTTC. This rearrangement joins TRBV3-1 (or the pseudogene TRBV3-2) to TRBJ1-2, with no clear D. The CDR3 spans 14 residues. Germline V gene sequence: CDR1 LGHDT, CDR2 YNNKEL (reference sequence). Between the trimmed V and J ends, which lost 0 bases and 8 bases, there was a span of 13 bases.

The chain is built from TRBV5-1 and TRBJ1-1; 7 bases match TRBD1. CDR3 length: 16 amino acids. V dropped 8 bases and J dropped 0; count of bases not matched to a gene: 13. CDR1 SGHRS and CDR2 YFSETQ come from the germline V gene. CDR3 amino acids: CASSVRGTVMNTEAFF. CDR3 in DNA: TGCGCCAGTAGTGTACGGGGGACAGTGATGAACACTGAAGCTTTCTTT.

CDR3 protein: CASSPQGDNTEAFF. For the CDR3, the DNA is TGTGCCAGCTCACCACAGGGGGATAACACTGAAGCTTTCTTT. V gene TRBV18 combines with J gene TRBJ1-1, with D possibly TRBD1 on 6 matching bases. The CDR3 extends over 14 amino acids. Looked up from germline, CDR1 is KGHSH and CDR2 is LQKENI. V was trimmed by 1 base and J by 2 bases, leaving 8 bases between them.

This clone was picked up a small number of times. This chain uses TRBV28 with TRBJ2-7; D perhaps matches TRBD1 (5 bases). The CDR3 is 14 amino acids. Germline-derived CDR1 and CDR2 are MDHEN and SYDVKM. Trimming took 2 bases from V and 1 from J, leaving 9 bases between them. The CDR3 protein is CASSLLQGSYEQYF. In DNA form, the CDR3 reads TGTGCCAGCAGTTTACTCCAGGGTTCCTACGAGCAGTACTTC.

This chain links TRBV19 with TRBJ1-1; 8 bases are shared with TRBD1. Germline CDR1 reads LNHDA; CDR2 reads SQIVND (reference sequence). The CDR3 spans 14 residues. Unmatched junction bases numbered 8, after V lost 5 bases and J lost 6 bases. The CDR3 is CASSAQGAGSEAFF. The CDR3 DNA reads TGTGCCAGTAGTGCCCAGGGGGCAGGGTCTGAAGCTTTCTTT. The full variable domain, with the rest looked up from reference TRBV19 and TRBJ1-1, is DGGITQSPKYLFRKEGQNVTLSCEQNLNHDAMYWYRQDPGQGLRLIYYSQIVNDFQKGDIAEGYSVSREKKESFPLTVTSAQKNPTAFYLCASSAQGAGSEAFFGQGTRLTVV.

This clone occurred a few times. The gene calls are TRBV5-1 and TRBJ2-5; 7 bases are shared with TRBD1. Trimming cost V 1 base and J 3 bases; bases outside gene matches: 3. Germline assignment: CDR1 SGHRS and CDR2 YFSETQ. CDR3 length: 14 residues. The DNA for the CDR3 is TGCGCCAGCAGCTTGCACAGGGGCGAAGAGACCCAGTACTTC. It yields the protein CASSLHRGEETQYF.

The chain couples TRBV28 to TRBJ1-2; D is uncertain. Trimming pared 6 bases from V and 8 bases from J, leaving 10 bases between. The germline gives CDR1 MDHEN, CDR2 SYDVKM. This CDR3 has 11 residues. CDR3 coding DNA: TGTGCCAGCAGCCGACTAGGCGGCTACACCTTC. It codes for CASSRLGGYTF.

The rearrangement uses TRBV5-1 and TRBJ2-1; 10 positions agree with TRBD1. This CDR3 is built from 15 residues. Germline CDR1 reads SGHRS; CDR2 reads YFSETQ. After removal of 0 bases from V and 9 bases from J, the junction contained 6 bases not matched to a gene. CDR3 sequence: CASSLVGQGSSEQFF. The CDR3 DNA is TGCGCCAGCAGCTTGGTGGGACAGGGGTCTAGTGAGCAGTTCTTC. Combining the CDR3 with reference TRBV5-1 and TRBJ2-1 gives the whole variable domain KAGVTQTPRYLIKTRGQQVTLSCSPISGHRSVSWYQQTPGQGLQFLFEYFSETQRNKGNFPGRFSGRQFSNSRSEMNVSTLELGDSALYLCASSLVGQGSSEQFFGPGTRLTVL.

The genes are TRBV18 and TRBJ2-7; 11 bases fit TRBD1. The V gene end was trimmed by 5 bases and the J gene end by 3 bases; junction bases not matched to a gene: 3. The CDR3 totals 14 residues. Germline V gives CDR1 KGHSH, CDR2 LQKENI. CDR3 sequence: CASSAGTGGYEQYF. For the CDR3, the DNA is TGTGCCAGCTCAGCCGGGACAGGGGGCTACGAGCAGTACTTC. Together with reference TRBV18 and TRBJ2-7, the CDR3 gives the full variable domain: NAGVMQNPRHLVRRRGQEARLRCSPMKGHSHVYWYRQLPEEGLKFMVYLQKENIIDESGMPKERFSAEFPKEGPSILRIQQVVRGDSAAYFCASSAGTGGYEQYFGPGTRLTVT.

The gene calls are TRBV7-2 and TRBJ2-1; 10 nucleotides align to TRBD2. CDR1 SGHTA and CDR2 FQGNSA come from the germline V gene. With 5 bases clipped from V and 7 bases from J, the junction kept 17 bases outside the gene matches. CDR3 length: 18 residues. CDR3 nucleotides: TGTGCCAGCAGCCAAATACAGTTGGGGACTAGCGTCTGGAATGAGCAGTTCTTC. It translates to CASSQIQLGTSVWNEQFF.

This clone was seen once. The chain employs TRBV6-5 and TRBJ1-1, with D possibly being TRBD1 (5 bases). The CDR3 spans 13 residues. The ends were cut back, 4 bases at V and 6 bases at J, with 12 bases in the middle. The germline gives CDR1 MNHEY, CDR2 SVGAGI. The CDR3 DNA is TGTGCCAGCAGTTCACAGTGGGGCGCTGAAGCTTTCTTT. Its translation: CASSSQWGAEAFF.

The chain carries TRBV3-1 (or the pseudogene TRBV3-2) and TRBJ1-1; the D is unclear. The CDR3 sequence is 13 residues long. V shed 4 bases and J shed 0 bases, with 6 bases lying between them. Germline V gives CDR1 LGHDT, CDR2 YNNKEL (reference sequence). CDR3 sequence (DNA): TGTGCCAGCAGCCTCCAGATGAACACTGAAGCTTTCTTT. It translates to CASSLQMNTEAFF.

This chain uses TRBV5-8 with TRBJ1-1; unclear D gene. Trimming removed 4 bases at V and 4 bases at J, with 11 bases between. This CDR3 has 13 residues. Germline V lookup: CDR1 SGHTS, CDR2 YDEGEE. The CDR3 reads CASSRGELTEAFF. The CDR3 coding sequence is TGTGCCAGCAGCCGAGGAGAGCTCACTGAAGCTTTCTTT.

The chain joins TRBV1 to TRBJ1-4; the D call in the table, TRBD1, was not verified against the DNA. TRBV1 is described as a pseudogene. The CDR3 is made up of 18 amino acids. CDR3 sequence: CTSSHLLDRGDDREKLFF. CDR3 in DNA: TGCACCAGCAGCCATCTACTCGACAGGGGCGACGACCGCGAAAAACTGTTTTTT.

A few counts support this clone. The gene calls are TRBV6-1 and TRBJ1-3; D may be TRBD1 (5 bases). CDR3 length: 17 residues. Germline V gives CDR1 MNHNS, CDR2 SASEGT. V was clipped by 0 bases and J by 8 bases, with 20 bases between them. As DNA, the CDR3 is TGTGCCAGCAGTGAAGCGTGGTTTGGAGGGGTCAGGGACACCATATATTTT. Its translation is CASSEAWFGGVRDTIYF.

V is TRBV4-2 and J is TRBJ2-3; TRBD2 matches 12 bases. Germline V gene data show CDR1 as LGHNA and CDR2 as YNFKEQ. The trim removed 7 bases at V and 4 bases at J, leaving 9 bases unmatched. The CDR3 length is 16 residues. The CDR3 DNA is TGTGCCAGCACCCTAGCGGGGGGGCCTCTCGCAGATACGCAGTATTTT. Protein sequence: CASTLAGGPLADTQYF.